Reported below is one T cell receptor beta chain. This clone was picked up one time. The target of this receptor is not known. Per-base quality was not reported, and no clone a single base away is much larger than it. This sample was included in a study of cutaneous CD30+ T cell lymphoproliferative disorder and hepatitis E (dated by TCRdb to between 2017 and 2018). Per the germline V gene, MDHEN is the CDR1 and SYDVKM is the CDR2. V gives up 10 bases and J gives up 6 bases, and the segment between their germline ends measures 16 bases. The CDR3 spans 13 residues, from the cysteine through the phenylalanine. Only the CDR3 portion is preserved as DNA: 39 bases, with reading frame beginning at the first base. Receptors were amplified or captured by the immunoSEQ multiplex PCR assay. TCRdb re-hosts the immuneACCESS table, in-frame sequences only. Its copies lack some clones; in the studies checked, an unresolved V gene accounts for under half of them, and the cause for the rest is not known. In this sample the table shows 7,000 to 9,000 clones, 74% of which occur a single time. Together, the top ten hold more than 0.9% of the sample.

This chain is built from TRBV28 and TRBJ2-1; a tentative D call is TRBD2 (6 bases match). The sequenced sample consisted of blood. This receptor was taken from a human donor with a cutaneous T cell lymphoproliferative disorder associated with hepatitis E virus. The CDR3 here reads CATPGGRGNEQFF. In nucleotides, the sequence is TGTGCCACCCCCGGCGGGCGGGGCAATGAGCAGTTCTTC.